This T cell receptor (beta chain) was sequenced during a study of shared clonotypes between healthy human individuals. Overall study findings and caveats: For sorted subsets, rarefaction showed incomplete sequencing despite large depth. Tissues were not sampled, only blood, and their repertoires likely differ.

Deletions cut 2 bases from V and 5 bases from J, with 6 bases between. The germline V gene encodes CDR1 MDHEN and CDR2 SYDVKM. CDR3 length: 12 amino acids. In the naive CD8 group, cells lacked CD45RO and were positively selected for CCR7, so terminally differentiated effector memory CD45RA+ cells were left out. Only Caucasian adults living in Nashville, Tennessee made up the donor group. Original processing methods: Filtering differed, since immunoSEQ gave only junction sequences and no quality scores. Only in-frame clones appear in the TCRdb table, and some are missing; sequencing was by immunoSEQ multiplex PCR. The V and J calls and clone size were taken over from that table, and D and trimming were inferred from the DNA. The sample comprises hundreds of thousands of clones, 90% to 98% of which are singletons, and approximately 0.2% rests with the top ten. Comment on this clone: Its matching antigen is unknown. Other DNA sequences in the sample encode the same CDR3.

The V call is TRBV28, the J call TRBJ1-1; D not certain. The receptor was isolated from a man aged 25-45 years in good health. Sequencing was performed on naive CD8+ T cells sorted from blood. The CDR3 DNA reads as TGTGCCAGCAGTTTAGGAAATACTGAAGCTTTCTTT. Protein sequence: CASSLGNTEAFF.